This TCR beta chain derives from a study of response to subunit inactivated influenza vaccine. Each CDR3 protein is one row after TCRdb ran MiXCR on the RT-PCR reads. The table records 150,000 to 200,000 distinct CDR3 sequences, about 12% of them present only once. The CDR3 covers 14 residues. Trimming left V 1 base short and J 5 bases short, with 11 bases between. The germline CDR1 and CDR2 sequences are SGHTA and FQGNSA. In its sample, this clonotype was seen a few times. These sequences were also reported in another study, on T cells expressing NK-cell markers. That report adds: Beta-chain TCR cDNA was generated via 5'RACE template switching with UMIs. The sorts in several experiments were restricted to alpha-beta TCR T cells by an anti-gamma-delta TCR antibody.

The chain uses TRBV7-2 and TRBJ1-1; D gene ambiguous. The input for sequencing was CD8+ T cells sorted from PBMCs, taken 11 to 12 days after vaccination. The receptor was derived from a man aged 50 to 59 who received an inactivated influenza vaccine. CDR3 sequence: CASSLGGSGTEAFF. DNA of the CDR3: TGTGCCAGCAGCTTAGGGGGAAGTGGTACTGAAGCTTTCTTT. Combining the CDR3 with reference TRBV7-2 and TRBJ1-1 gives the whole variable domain GAGVSQSPSNKVTEKGKDVELRCDPISGHTALYWYRQSLGQGLEFLIYFQGNSAPDKSGLPSDRFSAERTGGSVSTLTIQRTQQEDSAVYLCASSLGGSGTEAFFGQGTRLTVV.